Each of the 10 T cell receptor beta chains below was sequenced from the same sample in a study of shared clonotypes between healthy human individuals. TCRdb keeps only in-frame clones here, not all; method: immunoSEQ multiplex PCR. The sample has about 2.4 million clones, roughly nine tenths seen once; the top ten hold about 0.13%. Sequencing used naive CD4+ T cells sorted from blood. Subset: CD45RA+ positively selected. These receptors were collected from a man younger than 35 in good health.

This clone was detected only once. The chain uses TRBV7-9 and TRBJ1-3, with D unresolved. V lost 2 bases, J lost 0 bases, and 11 bases lay in between. In germline, CDR1 is SEHNR, CDR2 FQNEAQ (reference sequence). The CDR3 consists of 16 residues. CDR3: CASSLLVGVSGNTIYF. In DNA, the CDR3 is TGTGCCAGCAGCTTATTGGTTGGGGTCTCTGGAAACACCATATATTTT.

The gene calls are TRBV6-5 and TRBJ2-7, with a possible D match to TRBD1 (6 bases). Germline V gives CDR1 MNHEY, CDR2 SVGAGI. This CDR3 comprises 13 residues. Trimming removed 6 bases from V and 4 bases from J, with 13 bases in between. CDR3 sequence reads: CASRTGSRYEQYF. In DNA form, the CDR3 reads TGTGCCAGCAGGACAGGAAGTAGGTACGAGCAGTACTTC.

The chain couples TRBV5-1 to TRBJ2-1; a possible D gene is TRBD2 (5 bases). The CDR3 is made up of 15 amino acids. V was trimmed by 4 bases and J by 7 bases, leaving 18 bases between them. CDR1 SGHRS and CDR2 YFSETQ come from the germline V gene. CDR3 protein: CASSPLQGGGNEQFF. CDR3 nucleotide sequence: TGCGCCAGCAGCCCACTGCAAGGTGGAGGAAATGAGCAGTTCTTC.

The V and J genes are TRBV10-1 and TRBJ2-5; the D gene is possibly TRBD1 (8 bases). V shed 0 bases and J shed 4 bases, with 12 bases lying between them. The CDR3 runs 15 residues. Germline loops: CDR1 WNHNN, CDR2 SYGVQD (reference sequence). For the CDR3, the DNA is TGCGCCAGCAGTGAGTCGGACAGGGAGGGAGAGACCCAGTACTTC. It specifies CASSESDREGETQYF.

The chain is built from TRBV19 and TRBJ2-3; D ambiguous. The CDR3 has 15 residues. Looked up from germline, CDR1 is LNHDA and CDR2 is SQIVND (reference sequence). The ends were cut back, 1 base at V and 0 bases at J, with 8 bases in the middle. Written as DNA, the CDR3 is TGTGCCAGTAGTATAGGAGGCAGCAGCACAGATACGCAGTATTTT. Protein: CASSIGGSSTDTQYF.

The table lists this clone with a count of one. Other DNA sequences in the same sample also yield this CDR3. The J gene is TRBJ2-7, the V gene TRBV19; possible D gene TRBD2, 6 bases. CDR3 size: 14 residues. Deletions cut 0 bases from V and 3 bases from J, with 9 bases between. Germline CDR1 and CDR2: LNHDA and SQIVND (reference sequence). The CDR3 sequence is CASSIDLGGYEQYF. CDR3 sequence (DNA): TGTGCCAGTAGTATAGATCTGGGGGGCTACGAGCAGTACTTC.

V usage is TRBV5-1 and J usage is TRBJ2-1; no reliable D call. The germline gives CDR1 SGHRS, CDR2 YFSETQ. The CDR3 length is 14 residues. V was trimmed by 7 bases and J by 3 bases, leaving 14 bases between them. The CDR3 reads CASGLETHYNEQFF. In DNA, the CDR3 is TGCGCCAGCGGGTTGGAGACCCACTACAATGAGCAGTTCTTC.

This chain uses TRBV6-5 with TRBJ2-1; D tentatively fits TRBD1 or TRBD2 (6 bases each). Trimming took off 6 bases at V and 3 bases at J, with 15 bases between the two ends. The germline V gene has CDR1 MNHEY and CDR2 SVGAGI. This CDR3 is 15 amino acids long. The CDR3 here is CASSVRGADYNEQFF. DNA for the CDR3: TGTGCCAGCAGCGTAAGGGGGGCTGACTACAATGAGCAGTTCTTC.

V is TRBV7-2 and J is TRBJ2-6; TRBD1 matches 7 bases. The V gene end was trimmed by 1 base and the J gene end by 1 base; junction bases not matched to a gene: 4. CDR1 and CDR2 from the germline V gene are SGHTA and FQGNSA. The CDR3 runs 17 residues. CDR3 sequence reads: CASSLVGRGSGANVLTF. In DNA form, the CDR3 reads TGTGCCAGCAGCTTAGTTGGCAGGGGGTCTGGGGCCAACGTCCTGACTTTC. The entire variable domain, with the rest obtained from reference TRBV7-2 and TRBJ2-6, is as follows: GAGVSQSPSNKVTEKGKDVELRCDPISGHTALYWYRQSLGQGLEFLIYFQGNSAPDKSGLPSDRFSAERTGGSVSTLTIQRTQQEDSAVYLCASSLVGRGSGANVLTFGAGSRLTVL.

As to this clone: Other DNA sequences in the sample encode the same CDR3. The chain has TRBV18 and TRBJ2-7, with a tentative D call TRBD2 (6 bases). The CDR3 is made up of 13 amino acids. CDR1 is KGHSH and CDR2 is LQKENI in the germline V gene. Trimming removed 4 bases from V and 2 bases from J, with 9 bases in between. The CDR3 DNA is TGTGCCAGCTCACGGGACTGGACCTACGAGCAGTACTTC. It is translated as CASSRDWTYEQYF.